This T cell receptor (beta chain) was obtained from a study of T cell changes during pregnancy in multiple sclerosis. Profiling relied on immunoSEQ multiplex PCR, and the TCRdb table lists in-frame clones only, not all of them. The table has over 50,000 clones, about nine tenths seen once. Germline V gene sequence: CDR1 SGHNT, CDR2 YYREEE (reference sequence). This CDR3 has 17 residues. V was clipped by 1 base and J by 6 bases, with 22 bases between them. This TCR was sampled from a female donor in good health, enrolled as a control in a pregnancy study. J is TRBJ1-1 and V is TRBV5-4, with D possibly matching TRBD1 (6 bases). Sample: peripheral blood, taken in the first trimester of pregnancy. As DNA, the CDR3 is TGTGCCAGCAGCTTGTTTAACAGGGCTTTAGGAACCTCTGAAGCTTTCTTT. It yields the protein CASSLFNRALGTSEAFF.